The 21 T cell receptor beta chains below were found in one sample sequenced in a study of T cell repertoires in cytomegalovirus infection. Each CDR3 protein is one row after TCRdb ran MiXCR on the reads. Altogether around 530,000 distinct CDR3 sequences are present, more than 15% being singletons, with the ten largest covering roughly a quarter. The specimen was CD8+ T cells from PBMCs. These receptors all come from a human donor in good health (CMV status not recorded). Some clones in this sample may be carry-over from other donors' samples.

This clonotype occurred a few times. V is TRBV6-5 and J is TRBJ2-7, with 7 bases aligning to TRBD2. Unmatched junction bases numbered 8, after V lost 0 bases and J lost 0 bases. CDR3 size: 17 residues. Germline V gene sequence: CDR1 MNHEY, CDR2 SVGAGI. The CDR3 DNA follows: TGTGCCAGCAGTTACTCGCTTGCGGGGGTGAGCTCCTACGAGCAGTACTTC. It encodes CASSYSLAGVSSYEQYF.

The chain has TRBV6-6 and TRBJ2-7, with D perhaps TRBD2 (5 bases). Germline CDR1 is MNHNY and CDR2 is SVGAGI (reference sequence). Between the trimmed V and J ends, which lost 5 bases and 4 bases, there was a span of 21 bases. The CDR3 length is 16 residues. The CDR3 nucleotides are TGTGCCAGCAGTGCTTCGGACTCCCCAGGAGAGTACGAGCAGTACTTC. Protein product: CASSASDSPGEYEQYF.

This clonotype was seen at least ten times. The rearrangement links TRBV27 to TRBJ1-6; D is unresolved. V lost 4 bases and J lost 14, with 15 bases in between. The CDR3 has 13 amino acids. Germline CDR1 is MNHEY and CDR2 is SMNVEV (reference sequence). The chain's CDR3 is CASSSGSAPTLHF. The CDR3 DNA reads TGTGCCAGCAGTTCGGGATCCGCCCCGACCCTCCACTTT.

This clonotype was seen only a few times. The chain is built from TRBV12-3 or TRBV12-4 and TRBJ1-5; TRBD1 agrees at 10 bases. V was clipped by 3 bases and J by 2 bases; unmatched bases: 16. The CDR3 spans 20 residues. CDR3 residues: CASSLISGTGASVGNQPQHF. The CDR3 nucleotides are TGTGCCAGCAGTTTGATTTCCGGGACAGGGGCCTCAGTGGGCAATCAGCCCCAGCATTTT.

This clonotype has more than one count but fewer than ten. The chain couples TRBV12-3 or TRBV12-4 to TRBJ1-4, with D unresolved. Trimming took off 5 bases at V and 8 bases at J, with 12 bases between the two ends. The CDR3 is 13 residues long. CDR3 region: CASSLRRGEKLFF. CDR3 in DNA: TGTGCCAGCAGTCTGCGGAGAGGAGAAAAACTGTTTTTT.

This chain joins TRBV19 and TRBJ1-6; no clear D. Trimming cost V 6 bases and J 6 bases, with 9 bases left between them. Germline V lookup: CDR1 LNHDA, CDR2 SQIVND (reference sequence). This CDR3 is built from 13 residues. The CDR3 DNA sequence: TGTGCCAGTAGCCCAGCCATTAATTCACCCCTCCACTTT. Its translation is CASSPAINSPLHF. The whole variable domain, filled in from reference TRBV19 and TRBJ1-6, reads DGGITQSPKYLFRKEGQNVTLSCEQNLNHDAMYWYRQDPGQGLRLIYYSQIVNDFQKGDIAEGYSVSREKKESFPLTVTSAQKNPTAFYLCASSPAINSPLHFGNGTRLTVT.

Notes on this clonotype: A read error may be the cause here, since a much bigger clone is one base away. Without the conserved terminal phenylalanine or tryptophan, this CDR3 likely stems from a read error. The chain has TRBV15 and TRBJ2-7, with 11 bases aligning to TRBD2. Per the germline V gene, CDR1 is LNHNV and CDR2 is YYDKDF (reference sequence). The CDR3 is made up of 17 amino acids. With V trimmed by 4 bases and J by 3 bases, 11 bases remained unmatched. This CDR3 is CATSKGLAVLRGYEQYY. The CDR3 region has the DNA TGTGCCACCAGCAAGGGACTAGCGGTCCTAAGGGGCTACGAGCAGTACTAC.

This clonotype was seen at least ten times. This rearrangement joins TRBV27 to TRBJ2-1; D unresolved. This CDR3 is 15 amino acids long. V gave up 3 bases and J gave up 6 bases, with 15 bases separating them. Per the germline V gene, CDR1 is MNHEY and CDR2 is SMNVEV (reference sequence). This CDR3 reads CASSFLPKGINEQFF. For the CDR3, the DNA is TGTGCCAGCAGTTTCCTACCCAAAGGTATCAATGAGCAGTTCTTC.

This clonotype occurred a few times. The chain uses TRBV7-9 and TRBJ2-7; either TRBD1 or TRBD2 may supply D (6 bases each). V lost 7 bases and J 7 bases, leaving 14 bases between the germline ends. The CDR3 covers 12 residues. Germline values: CDR1 SEHNR, CDR2 FQNEAQ (reference sequence). The CDR3 loop is CASTSGGGEQYF. The DNA for the CDR3 is TGTGCCAGCACCTCTGGAGGGGGAGAGCAGTACTTC.

As regards this clonotype: The conserved phenylalanine or tryptophan normally closing the CDR3 is absent here, so this likely arose from a read error. V and J are TRBV6-6 and TRBJ2-1; 12 nucleotides align to TRBD2. J was trimmed by 5 bases and V by 5 bases; bases with no gene match: 4. CDR3 size: 15 residues. Germline CDR1 MNHNY, CDR2 SVGAGI (reference sequence). In DNA form, the CDR3 reads TGTGCCAGCAGTCAACTAGCGGGAGGTGACAATGAGCAGTTCTTA. The encoded protein is CASSQLAGGDNEQFL.

The chain is built from TRBV7-9 and TRBJ1-6, with D maybe TRBD1 (6 bases). V lost 7 bases to trimming and J lost 8 bases, with 12 bases between them. The CDR3 is made up of 13 amino acids. Per germline, CDR1 SEHNR and CDR2 FQNEAQ (reference sequence). The CDR3 loop reads CASTGGPDSPLHF. CDR3 nucleotide sequence: TGTGCCAGCACTGGGGGGCCGGATTCACCCCTCCACTTT. Using reference TRBV7-9 and TRBJ1-6 for the parts outside the CDR3, the full variable domain is DTGVSQNPRHKITKRGQNVTFRCDPISEHNRLYWYRQTLGQGPEFLTYFQNEAQLEKSRLLSDRFSAERPKGSFSTLEIQRTEQGDSAMYLCASTGGPDSPLHFGNGTRLTVT.

The rearrangement joins TRBV13 to TRBJ1-2; D perhaps matches TRBD1 (5 bases). This CDR3 is 12 amino acids long. The germline CDR1 and CDR2 sequences are PRHDT and FYEKMQ (reference sequence). Trimming shortened V by 5 bases and J by 8 bases, and 12 bases separated the two germline ends. CDR3 nucleotides: TGTGCCAGCAGCGGCTCAGGGCGGGGCTACACCTTC. It yields the protein CASSGSGRGYTF.

This clonotype was detected many times. V usage is TRBV7-8 and J usage is TRBJ2-1; 15 nucleotides agree with TRBD2. V lost 4 bases to trimming and J lost 6 bases; unmatched junction nucleotides: 7. The CDR3 runs to 17 residues. Per germline, CDR1 SGHVS and CDR2 FQNEAQ. CDR3 in amino acids: CASSSGLAGGIFNEQFF. The CDR3 nucleotides read TGTGCCAGCAGCTCCGGACTAGCGGGGGGGATATTCAATGAGCAGTTCTTC.

This clonotype was counted only a few times. The chain couples TRBV6-1 to TRBJ1-2, with D hard to call. The ends were cut back, 1 base at V and 6 bases at J, with 15 bases in the middle. Germline V gene data show CDR1 as MNHNS and CDR2 as SASEGT. The CDR3 is made up of 15 amino acids. The CDR3 DNA follows: TGTGCCAGCAGTGAAGACATGCCTTGGGTGGATGGCTACACCTTC. Residues: CASSEDMPWVDGYTF.

This clonotype has a count of ten or more. The chain employs TRBV7-6 and TRBJ2-7; 10 nucleotides match TRBD2. The CDR3 is 16 residues long. J was trimmed by 0 bases and V by 4 bases; bases with no gene match: 6. Germline CDR1 and CDR2: SGHVS and FNYEAQ. The CDR3, as DNA: TGTGCCAGCAGCTCAACGGGGACTAGCGCCTCCTACGAGCAGTACTTC. Translation gives CASSSTGTSASYEQYF.

This clonotype came up many times. The gene calls are TRBV11-1 and TRBJ2-7, with a tentative D call TRBD2 (5 bases). Trimming removed 2 bases from V and 6 bases from J, with 14 bases in between. CDR1 is SGHAT and CDR2 is FQDESV in the germline V gene (reference sequence). There are 14 residues in the CDR3. The CDR3 sequence: CASSLYNRRGEQYF. The CDR3 coding sequence is TGTGCCAGCAGCTTATATAATCGACGGGGCGAGCAGTACTTC.

Only a few counts were recorded for this clonotype. The CDR3 is CSARGLGVFGGDTQYF. The CDR3 DNA is TGCAGTGCGCGGGGGCTTGGCGTATTCGGCGGAGATACGCAGTATTTT. This chain joins TRBV20-1 and TRBJ2-3; tentative D call: TRBD2 (7 bases). The CDR3 is 16 residues long. The germline V and J ends were trimmed by 6 bases and 5 bases, with 24 bases remaining between them. CDR1 is DFQATT and CDR2 is SNEGSKA in the germline V gene (reference sequence).

The chain links TRBV28 to TRBJ2-7; D might be TRBD2 (5 bases). Germline CDR1 is MDHEN and CDR2 is SYDVKM. The CDR3 runs to 16 residues. The V end lost 2 bases, the J end lost 0 bases, and 14 bases lay between the germline ends. The CDR3, as DNA: TGTGCCAGCAGTTTAGTGGGAGCCGGTTACTCCTACGAGCAGTACTTC. It codes for CASSLVGAGYSYEQYF.

This clonotype came up many times. Written as DNA, the CDR3 is TGTGCCAGCAATCCCGAAGGACAGTCTAGCACAGATACGCAGTATTTT. Translated, it gives CASNPEGQSSTDTQYF. This rearrangement joins TRBV12-3 or TRBV12-4 to TRBJ2-3, with a tentative D call TRBD1 (6 bases). CDR3 length: 16 amino acids. The V end lost 7 bases, the J end lost 0 bases, and 17 bases lay between the germline ends.

Worth noting for this clonotype: A much larger clone lies a single base off, so this may be a read error. The genes are TRBV6-6 and TRBJ1-4; 10 bases are shared with TRBD1. The V and J ends lost 9 bases and 8 bases, in that order; junction bases with no gene match: 12. Germline CDR1 and CDR2: MNHNY and SVGAGI (reference sequence). This CDR3 spans 15 amino acids. CDR3 loop: CARSNDRGLEEKLFF. Written as DNA, the CDR3 is TGTGCCAGAAGTAATGACAGGGGGCTGGAGGAAAAACTGTTTTTT.

This chain uses TRBV27 with TRBJ2-5; TRBD1 or TRBD2 may be the D gene (5 bases each). The CDR3 sequence is 14 residues long. Deletions cut 2 bases from V and 5 bases from J, with 12 bases between. Germline assignment: CDR1 MNHEY and CDR2 SMNVEV (reference sequence). The CDR3 DNA follows: TGTGCCAGCAGTTTACGGGGCATGGCCGAGACCCAGTACTTC. It yields the protein CASSLRGMAETQYF.